The T cell receptor (beta chain) under discussion was sequenced for a study of blood T cell repertoires in COVID-19. In assigning cohorts, the study relied on participant-reported clinical history. Recovered status applied to Cohort 3 donors who had two consecutive negative PCRs. It also applied to those with clearance or with symptom resolution. The method was immunoSEQ multiplex PCR; TCRdb's version includes in-frame clones alone and lacks a portion of them. The sample yields roughly 330,000 clones, around 87% seen once. The V gene's germline CDR1 is SGHAT and CDR2 FQNNGV. After removal of 1 base from V and 1 base from J, the junction contained 4 bases not matched to a gene. The CDR3 contains 17 residues.

The material sequenced was PBMCs or T cells enriched from blood (not recorded which). The chain combines TRBV11-2 with TRBJ1-1; TRBD1 matches 12 bases. This TCR derives from a woman aged 25 to 45 who had recovered from COVID-19. CDR3 sequence (DNA): TGTGCCAGCAGCTTAGGGGGACAGGGGGCCCCGAACACTGAAGCTTTCTTT. Its translation: CASSLGGQGAPNTEAFF.